These 10 T cell receptor beta chains were all obtained from the same sample, sequenced in a study of long-term antiretroviral therapy in people with HIV. Survey level was the resolution at which the v3.0 immunoSEQ assay ran. The table came from immunoSEQ multiplex PCR; TCRdb's copy has only in-frame clones and leaves some out. The sample yields fewer than 25,000 clones, approximately 86% seen once. Sequences were derived from unsorted PBMCs, sampled at the start of antiretroviral therapy. These receptors were taken from a man aged 50-59 years with HIV.

The rearrangement joins TRBV6-6 to TRBJ2-7; D gene unclear. The CDR3 is made up of 11 amino acids. V lost 4 bases and J lost 4, with 5 bases in between. CDR1 and CDR2 from the germline V gene are MNHNY and SVGAGI (reference sequence). This chain's CDR3 is CASSFGYEQYF. In DNA, the CDR3 is TGTGCCAGCAGTTTCGGATACGAGCAGTACTTC.

The chain is built from TRBV6-5 and TRBJ1-2, with 8 bases lining up with TRBD1. Germline trimming cut 6 bases from V and 7 bases from J; bases unmatched to any gene: 4. Germline-derived CDR1 and CDR2 are MNHEY and SVGAGI. CDR3 length: 12 residues. As DNA, the CDR3 is TGTGCCAGCAGGGAACAGGGGGGTGGCTACACCTTC. Translating it yields CASREQGGGYTF.

In its sample, this clone ranks as medium-sized. V and J are TRBV5-1 and TRBJ1-3; D is possibly TRBD1 (5 bases). Germline lookup yields CDR1 SGHRS and CDR2 YFSETQ. The CDR3 runs 15 residues. Trimming took off 7 bases at V and 1 base at J, with 15 bases between the two ends. Here the CDR3 reads CASPCRGRSGNTIYF. CDR3 in DNA: TGCGCCAGCCCCTGTAGGGGAAGGTCTGGAAACACCATATATTTT.

This clone appeared once. The chain recombines TRBV30 with TRBJ1-1; no definite D call. The V gene lost 0 bases and the J gene lost 1 base, with 6 bases spanning the gap. The CDR3 is 13 residues long. Germline V gene lookup returns CDR1 GTSNPN and CDR2 SVGIG (reference sequence). CDR3 sequence reads: CAWSVDENTEAFF. CDR3 DNA: TGTGCCTGGAGTGTAGACGAGAACACTGAAGCTTTCTTT.

By frequency in the sample, this clone is medium-sized. The chain recombines TRBV30 with TRBJ2-3; 8 bases agree with TRBD1. V shed 5 bases and J 2 bases; nucleotides not matched to a gene: 9. Per germline, CDR1 GTSNPN and CDR2 SVGIG (reference sequence). The CDR3 is 15 residues long. The CDR3: CAWGATGGSTDTQYF. DNA for the CDR3: TGTGCCTGGGGCGCCACAGGGGGTTCCACAGATACGCAGTATTTT.

This clone is a singleton in its sample. In nucleotides, the CDR3 is TGCGCCAGCAGCACTAGCGGGGTTAATGAGCAGTTCTTC. This sequence encodes CASSTSGVNEQFF. V and J are TRBV5-1 and TRBJ2-1, with 10 bases aligning to TRBD2. Germline V CDR1 and CDR2: SGHRS, YFSETQ. CDR3 size: 13 residues. V lost 4 bases to trimming and J lost 7 bases; unmatched junction nucleotides: 2.

The rearrangement joins TRBV27 to TRBJ2-2, with TRBD2 matching 8 bases. The CDR3 runs to 18 residues. J was trimmed by 5 bases and V by 1 base; bases with no gene match: 12. Germline loops: CDR1 MNHEY, CDR2 SMNVEV (reference sequence). DNA of the CDR3: TGTGCCAGCAGTTTATTCTTAGGCAGCGGGAGAGAGACCGGGGAGCTGTTTTTT. As protein: CASSLFLGSGRETGELFF.

CDR3 residues: CAISGGTGTPGELFF. Written as DNA, the CDR3 is TGTGCCATCAGTGGAGGGACAGGGACTCCTGGGGAGCTGTTTTTT. V gene TRBV10-3 combines with J gene TRBJ2-2, with 9 bases aligning to TRBD1. Unmatched junction bases numbered 8, after V lost 4 bases and J lost 8 bases. This CDR3 comprises 15 residues. The V gene's germline CDR1 is ENHRY and CDR2 SYGVKD.

The chain uses TRBV19 and TRBJ1-2; D remains unclear. The CDR3 has 13 residues. The V gene's germline CDR1 is LNHDA and CDR2 SQIVND (reference sequence). The V gene lost 4 bases and the J gene lost 6 bases, with 12 bases spanning the gap. The CDR3 reads CASSNSGIHGYTF. Written as DNA, the CDR3 is TGTGCCAGTAGTAATTCTGGGATCCATGGCTACACCTTC.

This clone has more than one count but fewer than ten. The rearrangement joins TRBV5-6 to TRBJ1-2; a weak D match, TRBD1 (5 bases). CDR1 is SGHDT, CDR2 YYEEEE, per germline. The CDR3 is 13 amino acids. V lost 4 bases to trimming and J lost 3 bases, with 10 bases between them. CDR3 loop: CASSLGRDYGYTF. As DNA, the CDR3 is TGTGCCAGCAGCCTCGGCAGGGACTATGGCTACACCTTC. Looking up the rest from reference TRBV5-6 and TRBJ1-2 gives the full variable domain: DAGVTQSPTHLIKTRGQQVTLRCSPKSGHDTVSWYQQALGQGPQFIFQYYEEEERQRGNFPDRFSGHQFPNYSSELNVNALLLGDSALYLCASSLGRDYGYTFGSGTRLTVV.